Listed below are T cell receptor beta chains from one sample, sequenced in a study of OX40 agonist ivuxolimab in advanced cancers. Clones were sequenced by immunoSEQ multiplex PCR, and TCRdb holds only the in-frame ones, with some missing. The sample has about 35,000 clones, around nine tenths seen once. The sequences come from CD4+ or CD8+ T cells sorted from blood, collected in a trial of the OX40 agonist ivuxolimab. These receptor sequences come from an adult with an advanced solid tumor such as melanoma, head and neck, liver or kidney cancer. Each CDR3 is given with its conserved first and last residue. The order of the fields is clone size, D gene, J gene, V gene, CDR3 protein, CDR3 DNA. The D gene is left open where the match is weak. Not every row has a clone size; where given, it reads once, few, many or a size class.

abundance: NA; d_gene: TRBD1; j_gene: TRBJ1-6; v_gene: TRBV6-4; CDR3aa: CATRPDVSGGSPLHF; CDR3nt: TGTGCCACCCGTCCGGATGTGTCAGGGGGTTCACCCCTCCACTTT
abundance: NA; d_gene: NA; j_gene: TRBJ2-7; v_gene: TRBV4-1; CDR3aa: CASSQESQRYEQYF; CDR3nt: TGCGCCAGCAGCCAAGAATCACAGCGCTACGAGCAGTACTTC
abundance: NA; d_gene: TRBD1; j_gene: TRBJ2-7; v_gene: TRBV19; CDR3aa: CASSHGTGSGYEQYF; CDR3nt: TGTGCCAGTAGCCATGGGACAGGGAGTGGCTACGAGCAGTACTTC
abundance: NA; d_gene: NA; j_gene: TRBJ2-3; v_gene: TRBV19; CDR3aa: CASSLTDTQYF; CDR3nt: TGTGCCAGTAGCCTCACAGATACGCAGTATTTT
abundance: NA; d_gene: TRBD1; j_gene: TRBJ2-7; v_gene: TRBV9; CDR3aa: CASSVEGAHEQYF; CDR3nt: TGTGCCAGCAGCGTAGAGGGGGCCCACGAGCAGTACTTC
abundance: NA; d_gene: NA; j_gene: TRBJ2-7; v_gene: TRBV9; CDR3aa: CASSVELDSEQYF; CDR3nt: TGTGCCAGCAGCGTAGAACTAGACTCCGAGCAGTACTTC
abundance: NA; d_gene: TRBD2; j_gene: TRBJ2-4; v_gene: TRBV6-5; CDR3aa: CASSFGVRGDKNIQYF; CDR3nt: TGTGCCAGCAGTTTCGGGGTTCGGGGGGACAAAAACATTCAGTACTTC
abundance: NA; d_gene: NA; j_gene: TRBJ2-5; v_gene: TRBV11-2; CDR3aa: CASSLALGQETQYF; CDR3nt: TGTGCCAGCAGCTTAGCACTAGGACAAGAGACCCAGTACTTC
abundance: NA; d_gene: NA; j_gene: TRBJ2-7; v_gene: TRBV11-2; CDR3aa: CASLLDRRLSYEQYF; CDR3nt: TGTGCCAGCTTATTAGACCGGAGGCTCTCCTACGAGCAGTACTTC
abundance: NA; d_gene: NA; j_gene: TRBJ1-6; v_gene: TRBV14; CDR3aa: CASSQVGEPLHF; CDR3nt: TGTGCCAGCAGCCAAGTCGGCGAACCCCTCCACTTT
abundance: NA; d_gene: NA; j_gene: TRBJ2-3; v_gene: TRBV7-9; CDR3aa: CASSLNHGADTQYF; CDR3nt: TGTGCCAGCAGCTTGAACCACGGGGCAGATACGCAGTATTTT
abundance: NA; d_gene: NA; j_gene: TRBJ2-7; v_gene: TRBV15; CDR3aa: CATSRVGSGAYEQYF; CDR3nt: TGTGCCACCAGCAGAGTCGGAAGCGGTGCCTACGAGCAGTACTTC
abundance: NA; d_gene: NA; j_gene: TRBJ2-7; v_gene: TRBV21-1; CDR3aa: CASSGLHVLDEQYF; CDR3nt: TGTGCCAGCAGTGGGCTACACGTGTTAGACGAGCAGTACTTC
abundance: once; d_gene: NA; j_gene: TRBJ2-3; v_gene: TRBV7-9; CDR3aa: CASSSGADTQYF; CDR3nt: TGTGCCAGCAGCTCGGGGGCGGATACGCAGTATTTT
abundance: NA; d_gene: NA; j_gene: TRBJ1-5; v_gene: TRBV13; CDR3aa: CASSLGGSGQPQHF; CDR3nt: TGTGCCAGCAGCTTAGGAGGAAGTGGGCAGCCCCAGCATTTT
abundance: NA; d_gene: TRBD1; j_gene: TRBJ2-1; v_gene: TRBV9; CDR3aa: CASSVSFGTGGNNEQFF; CDR3nt: TGTGCCAGCAGCGTCTCATTTGGGACAGGGGGGAACAATGAGCAGTTCTTC
abundance: NA; d_gene: NA; j_gene: TRBJ1-3; v_gene: TRBV6-1; CDR3aa: CVLRGNTIYF; CDR3nt: TGTGTTCTCCGGGGGAACACCATATATTTT
abundance: NA; d_gene: NA; j_gene: TRBJ2-7; v_gene: TRBV19; CDR3aa: CASSTPWEQYF; CDR3nt: TGTGCCAGTAGTACCCCGTGGGAGCAGTACTTC
abundance: NA; d_gene: TRBD2; j_gene: TRBJ2-2; v_gene: TRBV4-3; CDR3aa: CASSPSPAGVYTGELFF; CDR3nt: TGCGCCAGCAGCCCGTCTCCAGCGGGAGTTTACACCGGGGAGCTGTTTTTT
abundance: NA; d_gene: NA; j_gene: TRBJ1-5; v_gene: TRBV15; CDR3aa: CATSPGRSNHGGHF; CDR3nt: TGTGCCACCAGCCCGGGACGGAGCAATCATGGTGGGCATTTT
abundance: NA; d_gene: NA; j_gene: TRBJ1-5; v_gene: TRBV27; CDR3aa: CASPFTLRSNQPQHF; CDR3nt: TGTGCCAGTCCGTTTACGTTGAGAAGCAATCAGCCCCAGCATTTT
abundance: NA; d_gene: TRBD2; j_gene: TRBJ2-3; v_gene: TRBV28; CDR3aa: CASRPPGGGTDTQYF; CDR3nt: TGTGCCAGCAGACCCCCGGGGGGGGGAACAGATACGCAGTATTTT
abundance: NA; d_gene: NA; j_gene: TRBJ1-5; v_gene: TRBV5-6; CDR3aa: CASSLGGSFNQPQHF; CDR3nt: TGTGCCAGCAGCTTAGGGGGGTCCTTCAATCAGCCCCAGCATTTT
abundance: NA; d_gene: TRBD2; j_gene: TRBJ2-7; v_gene: TRBV9; CDR3aa: CASSPGAGEVYEQYF; CDR3nt: TGTGCCAGCAGCCCCGGAGCGGGAGAAGTTTACGAGCAGTACTTC
abundance: NA; d_gene: TRBD2; j_gene: TRBJ2-3; v_gene: TRBV2; CDR3aa: CASIGGTLTDTQYF; CDR3nt: TGTGCCAGCATCGGGGGGACCCTCACAGATACGCAGTATTTT
abundance: NA; d_gene: NA; j_gene: TRBJ1-1; v_gene: TRBV9; CDR3aa: CASSVGVGGNTEAFF; CDR3nt: TGTGCCAGCAGCGTAGGGGTAGGGGGGAACACTGAAGCTTTCTTT
abundance: once; d_gene: NA; j_gene: TRBJ1-1; v_gene: TRBV28; CDR3aa: CASSFGTTEAFF; CDR3nt: TGTGCCAGCAGTTTTGGGACCACTGAAGCTTTCTTT
abundance: NA; d_gene: TRBD2; j_gene: TRBJ2-3; v_gene: TRBV5-4; CDR3aa: CASSLLASGGTDTQYF; CDR3nt: TGTGCCAGCAGCTTGTTGGCTAGCGGAGGAACAGATACGCAGTATTTT
abundance: NA; d_gene: TRBD1; j_gene: TRBJ2-7; v_gene: TRBV10-1; CDR3aa: CASSRTGWSEQYF; CDR3nt: TGCGCCAGCAGTCGGACAGGGTGGAGCGAGCAGTACTTC
abundance: NA; d_gene: NA; j_gene: TRBJ1-2; v_gene: TRBV19; CDR3aa: CASTELPGFGYGYTF; CDR3nt: TGTGCCAGTACCGAACTCCCCGGGTTCGGCTATGGCTACACCTTC
abundance: NA; d_gene: NA; j_gene: TRBJ2-1; v_gene: TRBV29-1; CDR3aa: CSVGGLPAGEQFF; CDR3nt: TGCAGCGTTGGGGGACTCCCGGCAGGTGAGCAGTTCTTC
abundance: NA; d_gene: TRBD1; j_gene: TRBJ2-4; v_gene: TRBV4-2; CDR3aa: CASSPEGAHENIQYF; CDR3nt: TGTGCCAGCAGCCCTGAGGGGGCGCACGAAAACATTCAGTACTTC
abundance: NA; d_gene: NA; j_gene: TRBJ1-1; v_gene: TRBV29-1; CDR3aa: CSAGTANTEAFF; CDR3nt: TGCAGCGCCGGGACTGCTAACACTGAAGCTTTCTTT
abundance: NA; d_gene: TRBD2; j_gene: TRBJ2-3; v_gene: TRBV10-3; CDR3aa: CATTSPLAGDTDTQYF; CDR3nt: TGTGCCACCACTTCACCCCTAGCGGGAGACACAGATACGCAGTATTTT
abundance: NA; d_gene: NA; j_gene: TRBJ1-4; v_gene: TRBV7-9; CDR3aa: CASSPARGNRDEKLFF; CDR3nt: TGTGCCAGCAGCCCAGCGCGGGGAAATCGGGATGAAAAACTGTTTTTT
abundance: NA; d_gene: TRBD2; j_gene: TRBJ2-1; v_gene: TRBV6-1; CDR3aa: CASSDWGLAVLSYNEQFF; CDR3nt: TGTGCCAGCAGTGATTGGGGACTAGCGGTCCTATCCTACAATGAGCAGTTCTTC